A selection of T cell receptor beta chains follows, all from one sample in a study of graft-versus-host responses after intestinal transplantation. No cognate antigen is known for these TCRs. The table came from immunoSEQ multiplex PCR; TCRdb's copy has only in-frame clones and leaves some out. In the table there are about 90,000 clones, around 83% of which are singletons. This material consisted of unstimulated CD8+ T cells sorted from spleen or lymph node cells, taken before intestinal transplant. These receptor sequences come from a human donor who received an intestinal transplant. Each CDR3 is given with its conserved first and last residue. The D gene is left open where the match is weak.

D gene,V gene,J gene,CDR3 protein,CDR3 DNA
NA,TRBV28,TRBJ2-5,CASSPGTDQETQYF,TGTGCCAGCAGTCCGGGGACGGACCAAGAGACCCAGTACTTC
NA,TRBV5-3,TRBJ1-2,CARSLSPGDNYGYTF,TGTGCCAGAAGCTTGTCTCCAGGGGATAACTATGGCTACACCTTC
NA,TRBV30,TRBJ1-1,CAWDPGRGGTEAFF,TGTGCCTGGGACCCGGGGAGGGGTGGAACTGAAGCTTTCTTT
NA,TRBV6-5,TRBJ2-7,CASSYGGDYEQYF,TGTGCCAGCAGTTACGGAGGGGACTACGAGCAGTACTTC
TRBD1,TRBV4-1,TRBJ2-7,CASSHGRTGAYEQYF,TGCGCCAGCAGCCACGGCCGGACAGGGGCCTACGAGCAGTACTTC
TRBD1,TRBV9,TRBJ2-1,CASSEGTAYNEQFF,TGTGCCAGCAGCGAGGGGACAGCATACAATGAGCAGTTCTTC
NA,TRBV29-1,TRBJ1-4,CSVLLTEATNEKLFF,TGCAGCGTACTACTTACGGAAGCAACTAATGAAAAACTGTTTTTT
TRBD1,TRBV10-1,TRBJ2-3,CASLRTGLAYF,TGCGCCAGCCTCCGGACAGGGTTGGCGTATTTT
TRBD2,TRBV13,TRBJ2-7,CASSLGGTSGKYEQYF,TGTGCCAGCAGCTTAGGCGGGACTAGCGGGAAGTACGAGCAGTACTTC
TRBD1,TRBV11-3,TRBJ2-7,CASSPGTDYEQYF,TGTGCCAGCAGCCCCGGGACAGACTACGAGCAGTACTTC
TRBD2,TRBV4-1,TRBJ2-3,CASSQVGPAGRTDTQYF,TGCGCCAGCAGCCAAGTTGGGCCAGCGGGACGGACAGATACGCAGTATTTT
NA,TRBV5-1,TRBJ2-7,CASSPSGTVFFSYEQYF,TGCGCCAGCAGCCCCTCCGGGACCGTCTTCTTCTCCTACGAGCAGTACTTC
NA,TRBV28,TRBJ1-4,CATLDRGQREIVRNLATNEKLFF,TGTGCCACCCTTGACAGAGGACAGAGAGAGATTGTGAGAAATCTTGCAACTAATGAAAAACTGTTTTTT
NA,TRBV19,TRBJ2-7,CASSPPSSYEQYF,TGTGCCAGTAGCCCTCCGAGCTCCTACGAGCAGTACTTC
NA,TRBV7-2,TRBJ1-5,CASSYRVSNQPQHF,TGTGCCAGCAGCTACAGGGTTAGCAATCAGCCCCAGCATTTT
NA,TRBV7-9,TRBJ2-5,CASSLRGLREYKTQYF,TGTGCCAGCAGCTTAAGAGGGTTGAGGGAGTATAAGACCCAGTACTTC
NA,TRBV29-1,TRBJ2-2,CSVNRFDTGELFF,TGCAGCGTGAACAGGTTCGACACCGGGGAGCTGTTTTTT
TRBD1,TRBV27,TRBJ1-2,CASSLTPGGNYGYTF,TGTGCCAGCAGTTTAACCCCAGGGGGGAACTATGGCTACACCTTC
NA,TRBV7-8,TRBJ1-1,CASSFLGGTEAFF,TGTGCCAGCAGCTTTTTGGGGGGAACTGAAGCTTTCTTT
TRBD1,TRBV13,TRBJ2-7,CASSTQTGGEYEQYF,TGTGCCAGCAGCACTCAGACAGGGGGCGAGTACGAGCAGTACTTC
NA,TRBV13,TRBJ1-6,CASSLVRGRNSPLHF,TGTGCCAGCAGCTTAGTCAGGGGTCGCAATTCACCCCTCCACTTT
NA,TRBV2,TRBJ1-1,CASTPRQVTEAFF,TGTGCCAGCACCCCGAGACAGGTCACTGAAGCTTTCTTT
NA,TRBV29-1,TRBJ2-5,CSVEDPDSSHQETQYF,TGCAGCGTTGAAGACCCGGACAGCTCGCACCAAGAGACCCAGTACTTC
NA,TRBV19,TRBJ2-1,CASSGTPGDEQFF,TGTGCCAGTTCCGGGACCCCAGGCGATGAGCAGTTCTTC